Listed below are T cell receptor beta chains from one sample, sequenced in a study of response to subunit inactivated influenza vaccine. TCRdb re-analysed the RT-PCR reads in MiXCR, keeping a single row per CDR3 protein. The table lists under 850,000 distinct CDR3 sequences, around a sixth of them singletons. The source was PBMCs from blood, collected about 5 days after vaccination. These receptors were taken from a man aged 45-65 years who received an inactivated influenza vaccine. Both conserved end residues are part of each CDR3. A D gene is named only where the DNA matches it firmly. Size is omitted from some rows. Given values are once, few, many or a class for expanded clones.

CDR3aa | CDR3nt | j_gene | v_gene | abundance | d_gene | len
CAISESPSYQPQHF | TGTGCCATCAGTGAGTCTCCCAGCTATCAGCCCCAGCATTTT | TRBJ1-5 | TRBV10-3 | few | . | 14
CASSRAPASTDTQYF | TGTGCCAGCAGCCGGGCCCCTGCTAGCACAGATACGCAGTATTTT | TRBJ2-3 | TRBV12-3/TRBV12-4 | . | . | 15
CASHTGSGNTIYF | TGTGCCAGCCACACAGGCTCTGGAAACACCATATATTTT | TRBJ1-3 | TRBV28 | . | . | 13
CSAIVGGSEGEQYF | TGCAGTGCTATCGTGGGTGGGAGCGAGGGGGAGCAGTACTTC | TRBJ2-7 | TRBV20-1 | . | . | 14
CSAKSDSNQPQHF | TGCAGTGCAAAGTCCGATAGCAATCAGCCCCAGCATTTT | TRBJ1-5 | TRBV20-1 | . | . | 13
CASSEARPPLHF | TGTGCCAGCAGTGAAGCCCGCCCTCCCCTCCACTTT | TRBJ1-6 | TRBV6-1 | few | . | 12
CASSQDHTTSVNNEQFF | TGCGCCAGCAGTCAAGATCATACGACTAGCGTTAACAATGAGCAGTTCTTC | TRBJ2-1 | TRBV4-1 | . | TRBD2 | 17
CSVKVRDRGYEQYF | TGCAGCGTAAAAGTCCGGGACAGGGGGTACGAGCAGTACTTC | TRBJ2-7 | TRBV29-1 | . | TRBD1 | 14
CASRAGQGTEAFF | TGCGCCAGCAGGGCGGGACAGGGGACTGAAGCTTTCTTT | TRBJ1-1 | TRBV5-1 | few | TRBD1 | 13
CATSDKGWGSNEQFF | TGTGCCACCAGTGATAAGGGTTGGGGATCGAATGAGCAGTTCTTC | TRBJ2-1 | TRBV24-1 | . | . | 15
CSAREQGSNEKLFF | TGCAGTGCTAGAGAACAGGGGAGTAATGAAAAACTGTTTTTT | TRBJ1-4 | TRBV20-1 | few | TRBD1 | 14
CASSKWTGGNSPLHF | TGTGCCAGCAGCAAGTGGACAGGGGGCAATTCACCCCTCCACTTT | TRBJ1-6 | TRBV7-9 | once | TRBD1 | 15
CASSFRGARSGNTIYF | TGTGCCAGCAGTTTCCGAGGGGCCCGCTCTGGAAACACCATATATTTT | TRBJ1-3 | TRBV28 | few | . | 16
CASSSDLGGRDEQFF | TGTGCCAGCAGCTCCGACTTAGGCGGAAGGGATGAGCAGTTCTTC | TRBJ2-1 | TRBV7-9 | . | . | 15
CAWSPPLRGKQYF | TGTGCCTGGAGTCCCCCTCTCAGGGGTAAGCAGTACTTC | TRBJ2-7 | TRBV30 | . | . | 13
CASSLGYGGAAKNIQYF | TGTGCCAGCAGCTTAGGATATGGGGGGGCGGCCAAAAACATTCAGTACTTC | TRBJ2-4 | TRBV7-3 | . | . | 17
CASSLAYYAANTEAFF | TGTGCCAGCAGCTTAGCGTATTATGCAGCGAACACTGAAGCTTTCTTT | TRBJ1-1 | TRBV7-2 | few | . | 16
CASSQLRAGELFF | TGTGCCAGCAGCCAACTAAGGGCCGGGGAGCTGTTTTTT | TRBJ2-2 | TRBV7-7 | few | . | 13
CSAEDARTGKGEKLFF | TGCAGTGCCGAGGATGCCCGGACAGGGAAGGGTGAAAAACTGTTTTTT | TRBJ1-4 | TRBV20-1 | . | TRBD1 | 16
CASSDWGLAGAQETQYF | TGTGCCAGCAGTGACTGGGGACTAGCGGGGGCCCAAGAGACCCAGTACTTC | TRBJ2-5 | TRBV2 | . | TRBD2 | 17
CSARGGTSGETQYF | TGCAGTGCTAGGGGTGGGACTAGCGGAGAGACCCAGTACTTC | TRBJ2-5 | TRBV20-1 | . | TRBD2 | 14
CSASEMGQGGFNQPQHF | TGCAGTGCTAGTGAAATGGGACAGGGGGGCTTCAATCAGCCCCAGCATTTT | TRBJ1-5 | TRBV20-1 | few | TRBD1 | 17
CATSGPRTGEAETQYF | TGTGCCACCAGTGGGCCCCGGACAGGGGAGGCGGAGACCCAGTACTTC | TRBJ2-5 | TRBV24-1 | . | TRBD1 | 16
CSVVYRSQETQYF | TGCAGCGTTGTATATCGGAGCCAAGAGACCCAGTACTTC | TRBJ2-5 | TRBV29-1 | few | . | 13
CSVRTGTKNIQYF | TGCAGCGTTAGGACAGGGACCAAAAACATTCAGTACTTC | TRBJ2-4 | TRBV29-1 | . | TRBD1 | 13
CASSLNPTGGFSGNTIYF | TGCGCCAGCAGCCTAAATCCAACAGGGGGCTTCTCTGGAAACACCATATATTTT | TRBJ1-3 | TRBV4-3 | few | TRBD1 | 18
CASRGTSGVGLYDEQFF | TGCGCCAGCAGAGGGACTAGCGGAGTAGGGTTATACGATGAGCAGTTCTTC | TRBJ2-1 | TRBV5-1 | few | TRBD2 | 17
CSATRQGDQPQHF | TGCAGTGCGACCCGACAGGGGGATCAGCCCCAGCATTTT | TRBJ1-5 | TRBV20-1 | few | TRBD1 | 13
CASSYFSRGISYEQYF | TGTGCCAGCAGTTACTTTTCCAGGGGTATCTCCTACGAGCAGTACTTC | TRBJ2-7 | TRBV6-5 | . | . | 16
CAYSAQSSYNEQFF | TGTGCCTATTCGGCTCAGAGCTCCTACAATGAGCAGTTCTTC | TRBJ2-1 | TRBV10-3 | . | . | 14
CASTPVGYTQYF | TGTGCCAGCACACCAGTCGGCTATACGCAGTATTTT | TRBJ2-3 | TRBV7-9 | . | . | 12
CASGGGSLRAETQYF | TGTGCCAGCGGTGGAGGCAGTCTCAGGGCAGAGACCCAGTACTTC | TRBJ2-5 | TRBV12-3/TRBV12-4 | few | . | 15
CASSSGQRQYF | TGTGCCAGCAGCTCAGGACAGCGGCAGTACTTC | TRBJ2-7 | TRBV7-2 | few | . | 11
CASSLDGTGYEQYF | TGCGCCAGCAGCTTGGACGGAACAGGGTACGAGCAGTACTTC | TRBJ2-7 | TRBV5-1 | . | . | 14
CSARSLLAGFEITDTQYF | TGCAGTGCTAGAAGTCTACTAGCGGGATTTGAAATCACAGATACGCAGTATTTT | TRBJ2-3 | TRBV20-1 | . | TRBD2 | 18
CASSGSGTPYNEQFF | TGTGCCAGCAGCGGCTCCGGGACGCCTTACAATGAGCAGTTCTTC | TRBJ2-1 | TRBV7-9 | many | . | 15
CASSWGVTRSSYEQYF | TGCGCCAGCAGCTGGGGGGTGACAAGGAGCTCCTACGAGCAGTACTTC | TRBJ2-7 | TRBV5-1 | . | . | 16
CASSQVGDSYEQYF | TGCGCCAGCAGCCAAGTCGGGGACTCCTACGAGCAGTACTTC | TRBJ2-7 | TRBV4-1 | . | . | 14
CASSAEGEEQYF | TGCGCCAGCAGCGCGGAGGGTGAAGAGCAGTACTTC | TRBJ2-7 | TRBV5-1 | few | . | 12
CASSPYLGEQYF | TGTGCCAGCAGCCCTTACTTGGGCGAGCAGTACTTC | TRBJ2-7 | TRBV7-9 | . | . | 12
CSASRDRFYSTDTQYF | TGCAGTGCTAGCCGGGACAGATTCTATAGCACAGATACGCAGTATTTT | TRBJ2-3 | TRBV20-1 | . | TRBD1 | 16
CASTKYSGANVLTF | TGTGCCAGCACCAAATACTCTGGGGCCAACGTCCTGACTTTC | TRBJ2-6 | TRBV5-5 | . | . | 14
CSTGGGTNTEAFF | TGCAGCACGGGGGGGGGAACAAACACTGAAGCTTTCTTT | TRBJ1-1 | TRBV29-1 | . | . | 13
CASSARGSGELFF | TGTGCCAGCAGCGCCAGGGGTTCCGGGGAGCTGTTTTTT | TRBJ2-2 | TRBV7-8 | few | . | 13
CASSDTRTDTQYF | TGTGCCAGTAGTGATACTCGCACAGATACGCAGTATTTT | TRBJ2-3 | TRBV19 | . | . | 13
CASSYRGYQETQYF | TGTGCCAGCAGTTACAGAGGGTACCAAGAGACCCAGTACTTC | TRBJ2-5 | TRBV6-5 | . | . | 14
CASRISDSYGYTF | TGTGCCAGCAGGATTAGCGATAGCTATGGCTACACCTTC | TRBJ1-2 | TRBV28 | once | . | 13
CSAKRGGGNQPQHF | TGCAGTGCAAAAAGGGGGGGAGGCAATCAGCCCCAGCATTTT | TRBJ1-5 | TRBV20-1 | few | . | 14
CASSLGGHVETQYF | TGTGCCAGCAGCTTGGGAGGGCATGTCGAGACCCAGTACTTC | TRBJ2-5 | TRBV7-8 | few | TRBD2 | 14
CSVAGGGETQYF | TGCAGCGTTGCCGGGGGGGGCGAGACCCAGTACTTC | TRBJ2-5 | TRBV29-1 | few | TRBD2 | 12
CSAKEGAEAFF | TGCAGTGCGAAGGAGGGGGCCGAAGCTTTCTTT | TRBJ1-1 | TRBV20-1 | . | TRBD1 | 11
CSAYEDRASYSNQPQHF | TGCAGTGCTTATGAGGACAGGGCATCATATAGCAATCAGCCCCAGCATTTT | TRBJ1-5 | TRBV20-1 | . | TRBD1 | 17
CASSLLGAGRTYEQYF | TGTGCCAGCAGCTTATTAGGCGCAGGGAGGACTTACGAGCAGTACTTC | TRBJ2-7 | TRBV7-8 | . | . | 16
CASSYSLAKSYNEQFF | TGTGCCAGCAGTTATTCGCTAGCGAAATCCTACAATGAGCAGTTCTTC | TRBJ2-1 | TRBV6-5 | . | . | 16